This paragraph reports one T cell receptor (beta chain). The antigen remains unidentified. The data belong to a study of T cell repertoires in cytomegalovirus infection. Study details: Through public TCR beta signatures, both CMV infection and matching HLA type were indicated.

With 0 bases clipped from V and 6 bases from J, the junction kept 5 bases outside the gene matches. Germline CDR1 MGHRA, CDR2 YSYEKL. This CDR3 is 15 amino acids long. TCRdb redid the calling of the reads with MiXCR, one entry per CDR3 protein. This table holds about 450,000 distinct CDR3 sequences, 31% found once. Whole-study results and caveats: Carriage of CMV together with the relevant HLA was identifiable through cumulative public TCR beta family frequency.

The material sequenced was PBMCs. The source is a human donor in good health (CMV status not recorded). Some clones in this sample may be carry-over from other donors' samples. This sequence joins TRBV4-1 and TRBJ1-5; 7 bases are a match to TRBD1. This CDR3 reads CASSQDEGASQPQHF. The CDR3 DNA reads as TGCGCCAGCAGCCAAGATGAGGGGGCTTCTCAGCCCCAGCATTTT.